The sequence of this T cell receptor beta chain was determined in a study of cytomegalovirus exposure and HLA in healthy donors. V shed 8 bases, J shed 1 base, and the junction held 3 bases outside the gene matches. This CDR3 has 13 residues. CDR1 and CDR2 (germline): MNHNS, SASEGT. Primers included in the PCR were 60 Vbeta and 13 Jbeta primers. Repertoires were generated with immunoSEQ multiplex PCR, while TCRdb's copy carries only in-frame clones and drops some. This sample lists roughly 100,000 clones; its ten largest clones have about 3.2%. The chain has TRBV6-1 and TRBJ2-7; TRBD2 aligns across 9 bases. The sample was PBMCs. This TCR was recovered from a man in his forties in good health and CMV-seronegative. The CDR3 nucleotides are TGTGCCAGCGGGACTAGCAGGTCCTACGAGCAGTACTTC. Translating it yields CASGTSRSYEQYF.